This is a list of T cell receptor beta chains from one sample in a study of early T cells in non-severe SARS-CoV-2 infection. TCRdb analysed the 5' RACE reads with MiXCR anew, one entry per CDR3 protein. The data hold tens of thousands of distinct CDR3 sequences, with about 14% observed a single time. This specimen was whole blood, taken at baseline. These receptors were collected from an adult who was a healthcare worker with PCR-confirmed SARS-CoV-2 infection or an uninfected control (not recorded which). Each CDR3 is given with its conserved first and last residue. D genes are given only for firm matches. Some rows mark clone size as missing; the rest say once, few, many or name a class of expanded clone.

cdr3_aa: CASSLGGQGAGGYTF; cdr3_nt: TGTGCCAGCAGCTTAGGCGGACAGGGAGCGGGTGGCTACACCTTC; d_call: TRBD1; v_call: TRBV7-6; clone_size: few; j_call: TRBJ1-2; cdr3_length: 15
cdr3_aa: CASSFFTDRRDEQFF; cdr3_nt: TGTGCCAGCAGTTTTTTCACGGACAGGAGGGATGAGCAGTTCTTC; d_call: .; v_call: TRBV28; clone_size: few; j_call: TRBJ2-1; cdr3_length: 15
cdr3_aa: CASSLRASGAYEQYF; cdr3_nt: TGTGCCAGCAGCTTACGGGCTAGCGGGGCCTACGAGCAGTACTTC; d_call: TRBD2; v_call: TRBV11-3; clone_size: .; j_call: TRBJ2-7; cdr3_length: 15
cdr3_aa: CASSPDRGEGYTF; cdr3_nt: TGTGCCAGCAGCCCCGACAGGGGTGAAGGCTACACCTTC; d_call: TRBD1; v_call: TRBV7-2; clone_size: .; j_call: TRBJ1-2; cdr3_length: 13
cdr3_aa: CASSSRGATDTQYF; cdr3_nt: TGTGCCAGCAGCTCCCGGGGGGCTACAGATACGCAGTATTTT; d_call: .; v_call: TRBV7-9; clone_size: .; j_call: TRBJ2-3; cdr3_length: 14
cdr3_aa: CSVPAGGGTDTQYF; cdr3_nt: TGCAGTGTCCCAGCGGGAGGAGGCACAGATACGCAGTATTTT; d_call: TRBD2; v_call: TRBV20-1; clone_size: .; j_call: TRBJ2-3; cdr3_length: 14
cdr3_aa: CASRGLSYEQYF; cdr3_nt: TGTGCCAGCCGTGGGCTGAGCTACGAGCAGTACTTC; d_call: .; v_call: TRBV7-9; clone_size: few; j_call: TRBJ2-7; cdr3_length: 12
cdr3_aa: CASSLLAGANEQYF; cdr3_nt: TGCGCCAGCAGCTTACTTGCGGGAGCAAACGAGCAGTACTTC; d_call: TRBD2; v_call: TRBV5-1; clone_size: .; j_call: TRBJ2-7; cdr3_length: 14
cdr3_aa: CATSLTGTGGSEQYF; cdr3_nt: TGTGCCACCAGTTTAACCGGGACAGGGGGCAGCGAGCAGTACTTC; d_call: TRBD1; v_call: TRBV15; clone_size: few; j_call: TRBJ2-7; cdr3_length: 15
cdr3_aa: CASSLLSRDREETQYF; cdr3_nt: TGTGCCAGCAGTTTACTCTCCCGGGACAGGGAAGAGACCCAGTACTTC; d_call: TRBD1; v_call: TRBV2; clone_size: .; j_call: TRBJ2-5; cdr3_length: 16
cdr3_aa: CASSSPDRELGGYTF; cdr3_nt: TGCGCCAGCAGCTCCCCGGACAGGGAATTGGGAGGCTACACCTTC; d_call: TRBD1; v_call: TRBV5-1; clone_size: .; j_call: TRBJ1-2; cdr3_length: 15
cdr3_aa: CASSMWGAQAKNIQYF; cdr3_nt: TGTGCCAGTAGTATGTGGGGGGCTCAAGCCAAAAACATTCAGTACTTC; d_call: .; v_call: TRBV19; clone_size: few; j_call: TRBJ2-4; cdr3_length: 16
cdr3_aa: CASSQDGGTRGTQYF; cdr3_nt: TGTGCCAGCAGCCAAGATGGTGGGACTAGGGGGACCCAGTACTTC; d_call: TRBD2; v_call: TRBV4-2; clone_size: .; j_call: TRBJ2-5; cdr3_length: 15